This T cell receptor beta chain was captured in a study of CD8 T cells in ankylosing spondylitis. Study observations and caveats: Earlier authors reported some of these motif variants in reactive arthritis synovial fluid and blood. A motif in TCR beta, a set of under ten highly homologous variants, appeared characteristic of ankylosing spondylitis blood. Reported data indicate significant enrichment of disease-linked clones within matched ankylosing spondylitis synovial fluid.

The CDR3 consists of 14 residues. V lost 6 bases and J lost 8, with 17 bases in between. The TCR beta libraries were generated through quantitative 5'-RACE incorporating molecular barcodes. Using its own MiXCR run on the 5' RACE reads, TCRdb lists one record per CDR3 protein. Here the sample spans approximately 340,000 distinct CDR3 sequences, 14% to 15% being singletons. The sample holds a few counts of this clonotype. The antigen is not known. Sequencing was performed on blood, either unsorted or a sorted T cell fraction (not recorded which). The clonotype was recovered from a male donor with ankylosing spondylitis or in good health (not recorded which). The chain is built from TRBV12-3 or TRBV12-4 and TRBJ2-1, with D possibly TRBD2 on 7 matching bases. In DNA, the CDR3 is TGTGCCAGCAGCCTAGGGGGGGGAAACCATGAGCAGTTCTTC. Its protein is CASSLGGGNHEQFF.